Reported below is one T cell receptor (beta chain). In triplicate, each CD8+ T cell subset was sorted at approximately 290,000 cells per replicate. Libraries of TRB cDNA were made by 5' RACE and carried UMIs. Each CDR3 protein gets one entry in TCRdb, which reprocessed the 5' RACE reads and gives no DNA. In total, the table holds over 20,000 distinct CDR3 sequences. The sample belongs to a study of CXCR3-negative and CXCR3-positive naive CD8 T cells. In germline, CDR1 is SQVTM, CDR2 ANQGSEA. The CDR3 runs 13 residues. The clonotype originates from a human donor in good health. Some clones in this sample may be carry-over from other donors' samples. The specimen sequenced was memory CD8+ T cells from blood. This sequence joins TRBV29-1 and TRBJ2-2; no DNA is available, so the TRBD1 call from TCRdb remains unchecked. CDR3 in amino acids: CSVRTANTGELFF.